A selection of T cell receptor beta chains follows, all from one sample in a study of STAT3 mutations in large granular lymphocyte leukemia. The method was immunoSEQ multiplex PCR; TCRdb's version includes in-frame clones alone and lacks a portion of them. The sample has roughly 4,000 clones, approximately 66% seen once. Input material: peripheral blood mononuclear cells. The source of these receptors is a man in his sixties with T-cell large granular lymphocyte leukemia. Some clones in this sample may be carry-over from other donors' samples. The CDR3 runs from the conserved cysteine through the conserved F or W. D genes are given only for firm matches. Only part of the rows carry a size: once, few, many, or a class if the clone is expanded.

TRBJ1-2,NA,TRBV20-1,NA,TGCAGTGCTAGTCCCTTCGGAGGCTACACCTTC,CSASPFGGYTF
TRBJ2-7,NA,TRBV5-4,few,TGTGCCAGCAGCGGGGCTGGCGGGAAGGCCTACGAGCAGTACTTC,CASSGAGGKAYEQYF
TRBJ1-5,TRBD1,TRBV18,few,TGTGCCAGCTCACCACCGCAGGGGGCAGGCCCGGCCCAGCATTTT,CASSPPQGAGPAQHF
TRBJ2-7,TRBD1,TRBV7-9,NA,TGTGCCAGCAGCTTACCCGTGACAGGGGGCTACGAGCAGTACTTC,CASSLPVTGGYEQYF
TRBJ1-5,NA,TRBV5-6,NA,TGTGCCAGCAGCTTTGCTCTCAGCAATCAGCCCCAGCATTTT,CASSFALSNQPQHF
TRBJ2-5,TRBD1,TRBV18,NA,TGTGCCAGCTCACGCAAGCGGGACAGGGTCGAGGAGACCCAGTACTTC,CASSRKRDRVEETQYF
TRBJ2-1,TRBD1,TRBV7-9,medium-sized,TGTGCCAGCTTCGACGCCGGGACAGGGGGGTACAATGAGCAGTTCTTC,CASFDAGTGGYNEQFF
TRBJ1-2,TRBD1,TRBV18,NA,TGTGCCAGCTCAGAGACAGGGGCGGACTATGGCTACACCTTC,CASSETGADYGYTF
TRBJ1-6,NA,TRBV30,NA,TGTGCCTGGAGTACTACCCCCAATTCACCCCTCCACTTT,CAWSTTPNSPLHF
TRBJ1-2,NA,TRBV6-6,NA,TGTGCCAGCAGTTCAGGACCGGGTGGCTACACCTTC,CASSSGPGGYTF
TRBJ2-3,NA,TRBV30,NA,TGTGCCTGGAGTGTAACCACGAGGTTAGATACGCAGTATTTT,CAWSVTTRLDTQYF
TRBJ2-1,TRBD2,TRBV10-2,NA,TGCGCCAGCAGTGAAGGGACTAGCCTGATCTTC,CASSEGTSLIF
TRBJ2-3,NA,TRBV30,few,TGTGCCTGGAGTACCCATAGAGGAGATACGCAGTATTTT,CAWSTHRGDTQYF
TRBJ2-2,NA,TRBV19,few,TGTGCCAGTAGTTCGGTTGGTTCCACCGGGGAGCTGTTTTTT,CASSSVGSTGELFF
TRBJ2-7,NA,TRBV27,few,TGTGCCAGCAGTTTCTCCTCCTGGCAGGGCTACGAGCAGTACTTC,CASSFSSWQGYEQYF
TRBJ2-3,NA,TRBV29-1,NA,TGCAGCGTCCTGACGGGGAACACAGATACGCAGTATTTT,CSVLTGNTDTQYF
TRBJ2-5,NA,TRBV7-2,NA,TGTGCCAGCAGCCAGAGCGCTATTGGACTTTTGTACCAAGAGACCCAGTACTTC,CASSQSAIGLLYQETQYF
TRBJ1-2,NA,TRBV29-1,once,TGCAGCGTTGAATCTTGGGCTGGCGGCTACACCTTC,CSVESWAGGYTF
TRBJ1-5,NA,TRBV7-2,NA,TGTGCCAGCAGCTTACGTAGCAATCAGCCCCAGCATTTT,CASSLRSNQPQHF
TRBJ1-6,NA,TRBV30,NA,TGTGCCTGGAGCTGGGAGGATTCACCCCTCCACTTT,CAWSWEDSPLHF
TRBJ1-5,NA,TRBV30,NA,TGTGCCTGGAGTGGTGTAGATAGCAATCAGCCCCAGCATTTT,CAWSGVDSNQPQHF
TRBJ1-2,TRBD1,TRBV7-9,once,TGTGCCAGCACGACAGGGGATGTTAACTATGGCTACACCTTC,CASTTGDVNYGYTF
TRBJ1-2,NA,TRBV27,NA,TGTGCCAGCAGTTTGGGAGCTACAGGCATCTATGGCTACACCTTC,CASSLGATGIYGYTF
TRBJ1-6,NA,TRBV5-6,few,TGTGCCAGCAGCTTGGTGGGGAATTCACCCCTCCACTTT,CASSLVGNSPLHF
TRBJ1-2,NA,TRBV18,NA,TGTGCCAGCTCACCCGGGGTTGTCGGCTACACCTTC,CASSPGVVGYTF
TRBJ2-1,TRBD2,TRBV5-4,few,TGTGCCAGCAGGGGCGGACTAGCGGGGCGTGACAATGAGCAGTTCTTC,CASRGGLAGRDNEQFF